A selection of T cell receptor beta chains follows, all from one sample in a study of cytomegalovirus exposure and HLA in healthy donors. Method: immunoSEQ multiplex PCR; TCRdb's copy keeps in-frame clones and lacks some. The sample carries 90,000 to 110,000 clones, over 70% recorded once. The sample consisted of PBMCs. The receptors stem from a man in his thirties or forties in good health and CMV-seronegative. The CDR3 runs from the conserved cysteine through the conserved F or W. D genes are given only for firm matches.

D gene,V gene,CDR3 protein
TRBD1,TRBV27,CASSPTGGYGYTF
NA,TRBV12-1,CASSPDRGRVETQYF
NA,TRBV27,CASSARDNSPLHF
NA,TRBV29-1,CSVARGAKNIQYF
NA,TRBV5-1,CASSLESGNTEAFF
TRBD2,TRBV28,CAIGLAGVETQYF
NA,TRBV5-6,CASSLVQKAYEQYF
TRBD1,TRBV9,CASSPWDRSSINYGYTF
NA,TRBV29-1,CSVADTYSNQPQHF
TRBD1,TRBV7-8,CASSPGQGTPHTDTQYF
TRBD2,TRBV14,CASSFGGAGEDSEQYF
NA,TRBV19,CATKDGGTGNTIYF
TRBD2,TRBV28,CATVAGHSYEQYF
NA,TRBV21-1,CASMPGGNDNEQFF
TRBD1,TRBV18,CASSPPGQGRVGLFF
TRBD1,TRBV27,CASEGQISYEQYF
NA,TRBV5-1,CASSPSPSGDSGNTIYF
NA,TRBV5-8,CASSPYSGNTIYF
NA,TRBV4-2,CASSQDIGVYEQYF
NA,TRBV25-1,CASSPTRGLDYGYTF
NA,TRBV28,CASSLGSGETQYF
NA,TRBV6-1,CASSARPGGSSYEQYF
NA,TRBV12-2,CASRFRQVSSYEQYF
NA,TRBV7-2,CASSFDRDSYNEQFF
NA,TRBV7-2,CASSLSQGPGWEQYF
NA,TRBV30,CAWGGAGDQPQHF
NA,TRBV19,CASSIGGQGGETQYF
TRBD1,TRBV4-1,CASSQPDRVDGYTF
NA,TRBV28,CASSPPQSTSNYGYTF
TRBD1,TRBV6-5,CASRSGGDSHEQYF
TRBD2,TRBV28,CASRIGGGNSYEQYF
TRBD1,TRBV28,CASSLRDRGTDTQYF
TRBD1,TRBV6-5,CASRTGLGYEQYF